Presented here are 29 T cell receptor beta chains from one specimen sequenced in a study of molecular identifiers for immune sequencing clone quantification. TCRdb re-called the PCR reads through MiXCR, storing one row per CDR3 protein. The table includes 9,500 to 15,000 distinct CDR3 sequences, under 20% detected once. The sequencing input was naive CD8+ T cells from blood, with Jurkat cell RNA spiked in. Described subset: FACS-sorted CD8+CD4-CCR7+CD45RA+ naive T cells. The receptor source for this set is a human donor in good health. Some libraries in this study had Jurkat cell RNA spiked in.

This clonotype was detected ten times or more. J is TRBJ1-5 and V is TRBV12-3 or TRBV12-4; D is uncertain. V was shortened by 7 bases and J by 0 bases, with 13 bases between the two germline ends. The CDR3 contains 15 residues. For the CDR3, the DNA is TGTGCCAGCACCAATGATGCCTATAGCAATCAGCCCCAGCATTTT. Amino acids: CASTNDAYSNQPQHF.

This clonotype was detected a few times. A much larger clonotype is one base distant, so this may be a read error. The V gene is TRBV10-1, the J gene TRBJ2-3; 7 positions agree with TRBD2. The CDR3 has 15 residues. The germline CDR1 and CDR2 sequences are WNHNN and SYGVQD (reference sequence). DNA of the CDR3: TGCGCCAGCAGTGAGCAGGCGGGAGATCCAGATACGCCGTATTTT. This codes for CASSEQAGDPDTPYF.

The table lists this clonotype with a count of one. A much larger clone lies a single base off, so this may be a read error. This chain uses TRBV4-1 with TRBJ1-1, with 8 bases that match TRBD1. The CDR3 contains 15 residues. The V gene's germline CDR1 is MGHRA and CDR2 YSYEKL. With 4 bases clipped from V and 6 bases from J, the junction kept 10 bases outside the gene matches. The chain's CDR3 is CASSLSRTGNPEAFF. The CDR3 DNA is TGCGCCAGCAGCCTCTCCAGGACAGGGAATCCTGAAGCTTTCTTT.

This clonotype was seen ten or more times. This chain links TRBV5-1 with TRBJ1-1, with no clear D. The V gene's germline CDR1 is SGHRS and CDR2 YFSETQ. V lost 2 bases and J 1 base, leaving 18 bases between the germline ends. The CDR3 loop spans 17 amino acids. In nucleotides, the CDR3 is TGCGCCAGCAGCTTTGTCGGAGCATGGCAAGCGAACACTGAAGCTTTCTTT. Its protein is CASSFVGAWQANTEAFF.

This clonotype is labeled as medium-sized (0.01 to 0.1%). The CDR3 protein is CASSADAETQYF. CDR3 in DNA: TGTGCCAGCAGTGCAGACGCAGAGACCCAGTACTTC. The rearrangement links TRBV2 to TRBJ2-5, with D hard to call. The CDR3 consists of 12 residues. V was clipped by 4 bases and J by 4 bases, with 7 bases between them. From germline, CDR1 is SNHLY and CDR2 FYNNEI.

Worth noting for this clonotype: Being one base from a much bigger clone, this may be a read error. The CDR3 sequence is CASSIAPLNEQFF. The CDR3 DNA reads as TGTGCCAGTAGTATAGCCCCTCTCAATGAGCAGTTCTTC. V usage is TRBV19 and J usage is TRBJ2-1, with D hard to call. CDR3 length: 13 residues. V shed 1 base and J shed 6 bases, with 7 bases lying between them. Germline V gene data show CDR1 as LNHDA and CDR2 as SQIVND (reference sequence).

In its sample, this clonotype was seen a few times. This chain connects TRBV24-1 to TRBJ2-3, with 10 bases matching TRBD2. V trimming: 3 bases; J trimming: 6 bases; junction bases outside the gene matches: 5. The CDR3 spans 15 residues. Germline V gene data show CDR1 as KGHDR and CDR2 as SFDVKD. The CDR3 DNA reads TGTGCCACCAGTGATCTAGCGGGAGTGGTGGATACGCAGTATTTT. This encodes CATSDLAGVVDTQYF.

This clonotype was recorded at least ten times. The CDR3 does not end in the conserved phenylalanine or tryptophan, so this is likely a read error. This chain uses TRBV4-1 with TRBJ2-3; 8 nucleotides agree with TRBD2. Germline loops: CDR1 MGHRA, CDR2 YSYEKL. The CDR3 runs to 14 residues. DNA of the CDR3: TGCGCCAGCAGACAAGCGGGAGCCTGGGATACGCAGTATCTT. Translating gives CASRQAGAWDTQYL.

This clonotype was detected ten times or more. This chain joins TRBV27 and TRBJ2-7, with D unclear. Germline-derived CDR1 and CDR2 are MNHEY and SMNVEV (reference sequence). The CDR3 consists of 14 residues. Trimming stripped 6 bases from V and 0 bases from J, with 12 bases between. CDR3 in DNA: TGTGCCAGCAGATCCTTTGGGGACTCCTACGAGCAGTACTTC. This encodes CASRSFGDSYEQYF.

This clonotype was recorded at least ten times. V usage is TRBV7-9 and J usage is TRBJ2-3; weak D call: TRBD2 (6 bases). The germline gives CDR1 SEHNR, CDR2 FQNEAQ (reference sequence). CDR3 length: 15 amino acids. The V gene lost 4 bases and the J gene lost 2 bases, with 13 bases spanning the gap. In nucleotides, the CDR3 is TGTGCCAGCAGCTCCTTGGGGGGTTTCACAGATACGCAGTATTTT. It encodes CASSSLGGFTDTQYF.

By sample share, this clonotype is medium-sized. The rearrangement links TRBV29-1 to TRBJ2-1, with TRBD2 matching over 10 bases. Trimming took 5 bases from V and 8 from J; bases not matched to a gene: 12. Germline-derived CDR1 and CDR2 are SQVTM and ANQGSEA. The CDR3 is made up of 15 amino acids. DNA for the CDR3: TGCAGCGTTCTCCCTCTAGCGGGAGCGGGGGATGAGCAGTTCTTC. Translation: CSVLPLAGAGDEQFF.

Relative to its sample, this clonotype is medium-sized. V and J are TRBV11-2 and TRBJ2-3, with 7 bases aligning to TRBD2. This CDR3 comprises 14 residues. After removal of 4 bases from V and 2 bases from J, the junction contained 3 bases not matched to a gene. Germline CDR1 is SGHAT and CDR2 is FQNNGV. The CDR3 region is CASSSWDYTDTQYF. The CDR3 DNA reads as TGTGCCAGCAGCTCCTGGGACTACACAGATACGCAGTATTTT.

Points on this clonotype: The junction departs from germline at one end; a sequencing error may be responsible. V and J are TRBV20-1 and TRBJ1-5; D unresolved. The CDR3 has 15 residues. The germline CDR1 and CDR2 sequences are DFQATT and SNEGSKA (reference sequence). CDR3 residues: CGAVHETATNQPQHF. The CDR3, as DNA: TGCGGTGCTGTACATGAGACGGCGACTAATCAGCCCCAGCACTTT.

V is TRBV4-1 and J is TRBJ1-4; no clear D. Germline assignment: CDR1 MGHRA and CDR2 YSYEKL. V dropped 1 base and J dropped 5 bases, with 8 bases sitting between them. The CDR3 is made up of 14 amino acids. CDR3 loop: CASSQGAVNEKLFF. CDR3 bases: TGCGCCAGCAGCCAAGGGGCGGTAAATGAAAAACTGTTTTTT.

Sample share makes this clonotype medium-sized. V gene TRBV14 combines with J gene TRBJ2-2; 13 bases map to TRBD2. Trimming removed 2 bases from V and 7 bases from J; junction bases left unmatched: 7. Germline V gives CDR1 SGHDN, CDR2 FVKESK. This CDR3 spans 17 amino acids. CDR3: CASSQRTSGRKNGELFF. The CDR3 DNA reads as TGTGCCAGCAGCCAAAGGACTAGCGGGAGAAAGAACGGGGAGCTGTTTTTT.

This clonotype was detected ten times or more. V is TRBV2 and J is TRBJ2-1, with D unclear. Germline assignment: CDR1 SNHLY and CDR2 FYNNEI. The CDR3 spans 15 residues. V shed 2 bases and J shed 6 bases, with 14 bases lying between them. CDR3 nucleotide sequence: TGTGCCAGCAGTGAAAGCCCGAAACTGGGCAATGAGCAGTTCTTC. This translates into CASSESPKLGNEQFF.

Details on this clonotype: Its ends do not fully match the called genes, so a read error is possible. The chain employs TRBV28 and TRBJ2-5, with TRBD2 as a possible D gene (6 bases). The germline CDR1 and CDR2 sequences are MDHEN and SYDVKM. This CDR3 is 16 amino acids long. The CDR3 loop reads CASRGGTQPTRETQSF. CDR3 DNA sequence: TGTGCCAGCAGGGGCGGGACCCAACCCACGAGAGAGACCCAGTCCTTC.

This clonotype was picked up a small number of times. A read error is possible here, since a much larger clone lies one base away. V usage is TRBV18 and J usage is TRBJ2-7, with TRBD1 as a possible D gene (6 bases). The germline CDR1 and CDR2 sequences are KGHSH and LQKENI. V shed 4 bases and J shed 6 bases, with 19 bases lying between them. The CDR3 totals 15 residues. DNA for the CDR3: TGTGCCAGCTCACTCGTGGCAGGGGTTCCGAGCGAGCAGTACTTC. Encoded protein: CASSLVAGVPSEQYF.

Judged by abundance, this clonotype is medium-sized. This chain uses TRBV12-3 or TRBV12-4 with TRBJ1-1, with D perhaps TRBD1 (6 bases). The CDR3 sequence is 14 residues long. Between the trimmed V and J ends, which lost 7 bases and 5 bases, there was a span of 17 bases. CDR3 nucleotides: TGTGCCAGCACCCTGTTGGGGGCGGGGACTGAAGCTTTCTTT. Encoded protein: CASTLLGAGTEAFF.

This clonotype showed up many times. This chain links TRBV4-1 with TRBJ1-5, with D perhaps TRBD1 (6 bases). CDR3 size: 16 residues. Looked up from germline, CDR1 is MGHRA and CDR2 is YSYEKL. Trimming left V 4 bases short and J 1 base short, with 14 bases between. CDR3 in DNA: TGCGCCAGCAGCCTAAGACAGGCTGCGAGCAATCAGCCCCAGCATTTT. Protein: CASSLRQAASNQPQHF.

This clonotype was found many times. V usage is TRBV5-8 and J usage is TRBJ1-1; D gene uncertain. Germline assignment: CDR1 SGHTS and CDR2 YDEGEE. The CDR3 runs to 13 residues. V gave up 2 bases and J gave up 10 bases, with 15 bases separating them. The CDR3 loop is CASSFKVGRGAFF. The CDR3 nucleotides read TGTGCCAGCAGCTTCAAAGTAGGGCGGGGAGCTTTCTTT.

The sample holds many counts of this clonotype. The V call is TRBV20-1, the J call TRBJ2-6; D could derive from TRBD1 or TRBD2 (5 bases each). The CDR3 length is 18 residues. In germline, CDR1 is DFQATT, CDR2 SNEGSKA (reference sequence). The V and J ends lost 1 base and 0 bases respectively, with 16 bases between them. The CDR3 nucleotides are TGCAGTGCTAGAGCCATGGGGGAAACCAACTCTGGGGCCAACGTCCTGACTTTC. Its protein product is CSARAMGETNSGANVLTF.

This clonotype was seen ten or more times. The chain recombines TRBV20-1 with TRBJ2-7; TRBD2 aligns across 8 bases. This CDR3 has 13 residues. V was pared by 4 bases and J by 6 bases, with 8 bases of the junction left unmatched. Looked up from germline, CDR1 is DFQATT and CDR2 is SNEGSKA (reference sequence). CDR3: CSAKSGSSFEQYF. The CDR3 coding sequence is TGCAGTGCTAAAAGCGGGAGTAGTTTCGAGCAGTACTTC.

This clonotype has a count of ten or more. The genes are TRBV4-1 and TRBJ1-2; 7 bases agree with TRBD1. The length of the CDR3 is 16 residues. Losses at the gene ends were 4 bases for V and 0 bases for J; bases not matched to a gene: 8. CDR1 MGHRA and CDR2 YSYEKL come from the germline V gene. The CDR3 is CASSPGGRGANYGYTF. CDR3 in DNA: TGCGCCAGCAGCCCAGGGGGAAGGGGAGCTAACTATGGCTACACCTTC.

This clonotype is termed medium-sized (0.01 to 0.1%). The chain carries TRBV29-1 and TRBJ2-5, with D possibly matching TRBD1 (6 bases). With 3 bases removed from V and 4 bases from J, the gap between germline ends came to 15 bases. CDR1 and CDR2 from the germline V gene are SQVTM and ANQGSEA. This CDR3 is built from 14 residues. The chain's CDR3 is CSVEGRGRLETQYF. The CDR3 DNA sequence: TGCAGCGTTGAGGGCAGGGGTCGGTTAGAGACCCAGTACTTC.

This clonotype was observed at least ten times. The chain employs TRBV11-2 and TRBJ2-2; 11 bases are a match to TRBD2. The germline V gene has CDR1 SGHAT and CDR2 FQNNGV. J was trimmed by 4 bases and V by 1 base; bases with no gene match: 8. This CDR3 comprises 18 residues. The CDR3 sequence: CASSLGVAGGPGTGELFF. The CDR3 DNA sequence: TGTGCCAGCAGCTTAGGGGTAGCGGGAGGGCCGGGCACCGGGGAGCTGTTTTTT.

In its sample, this clonotype is medium-sized. The CDR3 loop is CASSSTQNRDGGYEQYF. CDR3 DNA sequence: TGTGCCAGCAGCTCAACTCAAAACCGGGACGGGGGCTACGAGCAGTACTTC. This sequence joins TRBV13 and TRBJ2-7, with D tentatively TRBD2 (6 bases). Trimming shortened V by 4 bases and J by 3 bases, and 22 bases separated the two germline ends. Looked up from germline, CDR1 is PRHDT and CDR2 is FYEKMQ (reference sequence). The CDR3 length is 17 residues.

The chain joins TRBV4-1 to TRBJ1-2; D is undetermined. The CDR3 runs 13 residues. The V gene's germline CDR1 is MGHRA and CDR2 YSYEKL. V was pared by 2 bases and J by 1 base, with 5 bases between. As DNA, the CDR3 is TGCGCCAGCAGCCAACAGCTTAACTATGGCTACACCTTC. Amino acids: CASSQQLNYGYTF.

By its share, this clonotype is medium-sized. CDR3: CASSLSTGTDTQYF. DNA for the CDR3: TGTGCCAGCAGCCTTTCGACAGGCACAGATACGCAGTATTTT. The chain recombines TRBV7-6 with TRBJ2-3; D perhaps matches TRBD1 (5 bases). V lost 5 bases and J lost 1, with 10 bases in between. Germline assignment: CDR1 SGHVS and CDR2 FNYEAQ. This CDR3 region has 14 residues. Together with reference TRBV7-6 and TRBJ2-3, the CDR3 gives the full variable domain: GAGVSQSPRYKVTKRGQDVALRCDPISGHVSLYWYRQALGQGPEFLTYFNYEAQQDKSGLPNDRFSAERPEGSISTLTIQRTEQRDSAMYRCASSLSTGTDTQYFGPGTRLTVL.